The source of this T cell receptor (beta chain) is a study of beta chain features in type 1 diabetes. Study-wide results and caveats: For patients and controls alike, PCR might favor shorter templates to the same degree. Whether HLA type influences TCRB rearrangement remained unresolved here.

The CDR3 runs to 12 residues. Via CD45RO/CCR7/CD25/CD127/CD95/CD27, cells of the CD4+ naive, central memory, regulatory and stem cell-like memory subsets were sorted. Reverse transcribing all isolated RNA meant expressed TCRB transcripts were sequenced. Produced via immunoSEQ multiplex PCR; TCRdb's table is partial and in-frame only. In the table there are about 240,000 clones, less than 35% of which are singletons. Points on this clone: Its antigen is undetermined.

The sequence was collected from a young man in good health. The specimen was central memory CD4+ T cells from blood. The chain is built from TRBV12-2 and TRBJ2-1; the table's D call, TRBD2, was not checked against the DNA. TRBV12-2 is designated a pseudogene. The chain's CDR3 is CASRPGYNEQFF. The CDR3 nucleotides read TGTGCAAGTCGCCCCGGGTACAATGAGCAGTTCTTC.